A single sample is the source of the 24 T cell receptor beta chains below, sequenced in a study of Graves' ophthalmopathy and Graves' hyperthyroidism. Investigators amplified TCR beta CDR3 regions from RNA transcripts. HTBI primers served in a first-round RT-PCR, which a second-round multiplex PCR followed. TCRdb passed the multiplex PCR reads through MiXCR, listing each CDR3 protein once. Of 400,000 or so distinct CDR3 sequences in the sample, roughly 17% were seen once. Sequencing was performed on peripheral blood. All receptors derive from an adult woman with stable Graves' hyperthyroidism.

This chain's CDR3 is CASSLAPGQPNQPQHF. Written as DNA, the CDR3 is TGCGCCAGCAGCTTGGCCCCGGGACAGCCGAATCAGCCCCAGCATTTT. V is TRBV5-1 and J is TRBJ1-5, with 7 bases lining up with TRBD1. The CDR3 is 16 residues long. Trimming cost V 0 bases and J 4 bases; bases outside gene matches: 7. Germline loops: CDR1 SGHRS, CDR2 YFSETQ.

The table lists this clonotype with many counts. V usage is TRBV7-2 and J usage is TRBJ2-2; unclear D gene. Per germline, CDR1 SGHTA and CDR2 FQGNSA. The CDR3 extends over 13 amino acids. V lost 1 base to trimming and J lost 4 bases, with 4 bases between them. CDR3 nucleotide sequence: TGTGCCAGCAGCTTAGTTAGCACCGGGGAGCTGTTTTTT. Protein: CASSLVSTGELFF.

This clonotype was recorded many times. The rearrangement joins TRBV29-1 to TRBJ2-5, with D possibly being TRBD1 or TRBD2 (5 bases each). Germline V lookup: CDR1 SQVTM, CDR2 ANQGSEA. This CDR3 spans 16 amino acids. Trimming cost V 3 bases and J 2 bases, with 19 bases left between them. The DNA for the CDR3 is TGCAGCGTTGAGATCACCCCGGGACGCCTGCAAGAGACCCAGTACTTC. Its protein is CSVEITPGRLQETQYF.

This clonotype was found a few times. The V call is TRBV11-2, the J call TRBJ2-2; D is ambiguous. V lost 3 bases and J 1 base, leaving 12 bases between the germline ends. The CDR3 loop spans 16 amino acids. CDR1 SGHAT and CDR2 FQNNGV come from the germline V gene. CDR3 sequence reads: CASSLSATRNTGELFF. CDR3 bases: TGTGCCAGCAGCTTGTCGGCTACCAGGAACACCGGGGAGCTGTTTTTT.

The sample holds many counts of this clonotype. This chain connects TRBV27 to TRBJ2-5; 7 bases line up with TRBD1. The J call may be in error: the DNA end matches TRBJ2-4 better. This CDR3 has 14 residues. Germline CDR1 is MNHEY and CDR2 is SMNVEV (reference sequence). CDR3 DNA: TGTGCCAGCAGAGGGTACAGGGGTAAAAACATTCAGTACTTC. Amino acid sequence: CASRGYRGKNIQYF.

Concerning this clonotype itself: An end of the junction differs from the germline gene, which may be a read error. In nucleotides, the CDR3 is TGCAGTGCTAGGCCACCGGGACTAGCGGGAGCAACCTACGAACAGTACTTC. Amino acids: CSARPPGLAGATYEQYF. This rearrangement joins TRBV20-1 to TRBJ2-7, with 14 bases identical to TRBD2. This CDR3 comprises 17 residues. CDR1 DFQATT and CDR2 SNEGSKA come from the germline V gene (reference sequence).

This clonotype was recorded many times. The chain is built from TRBV6-5 and TRBJ2-2, with TRBD2 as a possible D gene (7 bases). The CDR3 has 14 amino acids. Trimming took off 7 bases at V and 3 bases at J, with 12 bases between the two ends. Germline CDR1 MNHEY, CDR2 SVGAGI. The CDR3 spells CASTLGGHTGELFF. The CDR3 coding sequence is TGTGCCAGCACGTTGGGGGGGCACACCGGGGAGCTGTTTTTT.

This clonotype occurred many times. This chain joins TRBV20-1 and TRBJ1-2; 7 bases map to TRBD1. Germline-derived CDR1 and CDR2 are DFQATT and SNEGSKA (reference sequence). The CDR3 extends over 11 amino acids. Unmatched junction bases numbered 5, after V lost 5 bases and J lost 8 bases. Here the CDR3 DNA reads TGCAGTGCTGAAAGGGGGCTCGGCTACACCTTC. Amino acids: CSAERGLGYTF.

This clonotype came up many times. This rearrangement joins TRBV18 to TRBJ2-5, with unresolved D. Germline CDR1 reads KGHSH; CDR2 reads LQKENI. Trimming removed 0 bases at V and 5 bases at J, with 4 bases between. The CDR3 contains 12 residues. As DNA, the CDR3 is TGTGCCAGCTCACCACCGGATGAGACCCAGTACTTC. Amino acid sequence: CASSPPDETQYF.

Many counts were recorded for this clonotype. The V and J genes are TRBV30 and TRBJ1-6; tentative D call: TRBD1 (6 bases). The germline V gene encodes CDR1 GTSNPN and CDR2 SVGIG (reference sequence). This CDR3 comprises 12 residues. V shed 3 bases and J shed 9 bases, with 9 bases lying between them. CDR3 amino acids: CAWRYRASPLHF. The CDR3 bases are TGTGCCTGGAGGTACAGGGCTTCACCCCTCCACTTT.

This clonotype was recorded many times. The chain couples TRBV5-1 to TRBJ2-5, with TRBD1 identical over 8 bases. CDR1 SGHRS and CDR2 YFSETQ come from the germline V gene. The CDR3 has 14 amino acids. The J segment lost 5 bases and the V segment lost 3 bases, leaving 6 bases of the junction unmatched. CDR3: CASSYGQGAETQYF. For the CDR3, the DNA is TGCGCCAGCAGCTACGGACAGGGTGCGGAGACCCAGTACTTC.

This clonotype came up many times. The CDR3 bases are TGTGCCAGCAGCGGGGGGGCCAGGGGTGAGCAGTACTTC. It encodes CASSGGARGEQYF. The chain carries TRBV13 and TRBJ2-7, with a tentative D call TRBD2 (7 bases). CDR1 is PRHDT, CDR2 FYEKMQ, per germline (reference sequence). V was cut by 5 bases and J by 7 bases, with 15 bases left in between. This CDR3 contains 13 residues.

The sample holds many counts of this clonotype. The rearrangement uses TRBV24-1 and TRBJ2-7; 10 nucleotides match TRBD2. The V and J ends lost 7 bases and 6 bases, in that order; junction bases with no gene match: 5. The germline CDR1 and CDR2 sequences are KGHDR and SFDVKD. The CDR3 is 13 residues long. CDR3 sequence: CATSTSGTPEQYF. Written as DNA, the CDR3 is TGTGCCACCAGCACTAGCGGGACCCCCGAGCAGTACTTC.

Ten or more counts support this clonotype. V gene TRBV20-1 combines with J gene TRBJ1-1; 7 positions agree with TRBD1. V shed 6 bases and J 12 bases; nucleotides not matched to a gene: 16. Germline V lookup: CDR1 DFQATT, CDR2 SNEGSKA (reference sequence). The CDR3 runs to 13 residues. The CDR3 sequence is CSAQVPGQPKTFF. The CDR3 nucleotides are TGCAGTGCGCAAGTCCCGGGACAGCCAAAAACTTTCTTT.

This clonotype was observed many times. Written as DNA, the CDR3 is TGTGCCAGCAGCCCGTATGCGGGAGGGCCGGCCGGGGAGCTGTTTTTT. Translating it yields CASSPYAGGPAGELFF. The rearrangement joins TRBV6-1 to TRBJ2-2, with 9 nucleotides matching TRBD2. The CDR3 extends over 16 amino acids. The trim removed 6 bases at V and 6 bases at J, leaving 11 bases unmatched. The V gene's germline CDR1 is MNHNS and CDR2 SASEGT.

This clonotype was detected ten times or more. This chain joins TRBV29-1 and TRBJ2-5; perhaps TRBD1 as D (6 bases). This CDR3 region has 16 residues. Trimming removed 6 bases from V and 5 bases from J, with 25 bases in between. Germline CDR1 SQVTM, CDR2 ANQGSEA. The CDR3 DNA reads as TGCAGCGTGGACGCCGGGACAAGAAGACCCCAGGAGACCCAGTACTTC. Translating it yields CSVDAGTRRPQETQYF.

This clonotype was observed at least ten times. The chain combines TRBV11-2 with TRBJ2-7, with 14 bases identical to TRBD2. The germline gives CDR1 SGHAT, CDR2 FQNNGV. V shed 5 bases, J shed 2 bases, and the junction held 11 bases outside the gene matches. CDR3 length: 18 amino acids. The CDR3 nucleotides read TGTGCCAGCAGCCCTAGAGGACTAGCGGGAGGAGCAGCCTACGAGCAGTACTTC. This gives the protein CASSPRGLAGGAAYEQYF.

This chain connects TRBV18 to TRBJ2-3; 7 nucleotides match TRBD2. V dropped 4 bases and J dropped 5; count of bases not matched to a gene: 3. The CDR3 extends over 13 amino acids. CDR1 is KGHSH and CDR2 is LQKENI in the germline V gene. This chain's CDR3 is CASSRAGRDTQYF. In nucleotides, the CDR3 is TGTGCCAGCTCACGAGCGGGACGAGATACGCAGTATTTT.

This clonotype was found many times. The rearrangement links TRBV10-3 to TRBJ2-4; D is perhaps TRBD1 (5 bases). Trimming cost V 2 bases and J 0 bases, with 8 bases left between them. Germline V gene data show CDR1 as ENHRY and CDR2 as SYGVKD. The CDR3 contains 15 residues. The DNA of the CDR3 is TGTGCCATCAGTGAGCCAGGGCTAGCCAAAAACATTCAGTACTTC. It codes for CAISEPGLAKNIQYF.

This sequence joins TRBV11-2 and TRBJ1-1, with D maybe TRBD1 (6 bases). The germline V and J ends were trimmed by 0 bases and 9 bases, with 11 bases remaining between them. CDR3 length: 13 amino acids. The germline gives CDR1 SGHAT, CDR2 FQNNGV. For the CDR3, the DNA is TGTGCCAGCAGCTTAGAGCTGGGGACAAAAGCTTTCTTT. Residues: CASSLELGTKAFF.

This clonotype was counted ten times or more. The chain employs TRBV9 and TRBJ2-2; 12 bases line up with TRBD2. In germline, CDR1 is SGDLS, CDR2 YYNGEE. The CDR3 is made up of 18 amino acids. The ends lost 3 bases at V and 1 base at J; junction bases unmatched: 7. The CDR3 spells CASSAPGLAGMNTGELFF. CDR3 DNA: TGTGCCAGCAGCGCCCCGGGACTAGCGGGCATGAACACCGGGGAGCTGTTTTTT.

This clonotype was seen ten or more times. This chain uses TRBV28 with TRBJ1-1; D call uncertain. V lost 3 bases and J lost 1, with 15 bases in between. The germline CDR1 and CDR2 sequences are MDHEN and SYDVKM. This CDR3 has 16 residues. The CDR3 DNA is TGTGCCAGCAGTTTTGGTGGGAACAGACCGAACACTGAAGCTTTCTTT. Amino acid sequence: CASSFGGNRPNTEAFF.

The chain has TRBV28 and TRBJ1-6; D gene unclear. V lost 7 bases to trimming and J lost 6 bases, with 13 bases between them. Per germline, CDR1 MDHEN and CDR2 SYDVKM. The CDR3 runs to 14 residues. CDR3 DNA sequence: TGTGCCAGCACTCCACCGGGCCCTAATTCACCCCTCCACTTT. Its translation: CASTPPGPNSPLHF.

This clonotype appeared a few times. This sequence joins TRBV30 and TRBJ2-7; D is possibly TRBD2 (5 bases). Germline V gives CDR1 GTSNPN, CDR2 SVGIG (reference sequence). The CDR3 has 13 amino acids. Trimming shortened V by 1 base and J by 0 bases, and 7 bases separated the two germline ends. The CDR3 reads CAWSGGNSYEQYF. CDR3 DNA sequence: TGTGCCTGGAGTGGAGGGAACTCCTACGAGCAGTACTTC.